The following is a T cell receptor (beta chain) sequence with its context. TCRalpha and TCRbeta cDNA went through nested PCRs of approximately 17 and 9 cycles, two in total. Reanalyzing the 5' RACE reads, TCRdb keeps one entry per CDR3 protein, without DNA. The sample's table shows about 380,000 distinct CDR3 sequences. These data belong to a study of monozygotic twins with inflammatory bowel disease. CDR1 is SGHRS, CDR2 YFSETQ, per germline. The CDR3 has 15 residues. The sample comprised blood. The chain joins TRBV5-1 to TRBJ2-7; TCRdb designates TRBD2, a call that cannot be tested without DNA. This sequence was found in a human donor with ulcerative colitis or Crohn's disease, or a healthy co-twin of an affected twin (not recorded which). This CDR3 reads CASSSNSGGADEQYF. The whole variable domain, remainder taken from reference TRBV5-1 and TRBJ2-7, is KAGVTQTPRYLIKTRGQQVTLSCSPISGHRSVSWYQQTPGQGLQFLFEYFSETQRNKGNFPGRFSGRQFSNSRSEMNVSTLELGDSALYLCASSSNSGGADEQYFGPGTRLTVT.